These 8 T cell receptor beta chains share one sample of origin, sequenced in a study of a mutant IDH1 vaccine in newly diagnosed glioma (dated by TCRdb to the early 2020s). Libraries were built with the immunoSEQ multiplex PCR assay. TCRdb stores this immuneACCESS table with in-frame sequences only. Part of the clones is absent; in the studies checked, under half of the shortfall reflects unresolved V genes, and no reason is known for the rest. Across this sample there are 20,000 to 25,000 clones, with around 82% seen only once. The ten largest account for about 5% of the sample. The sample's time point label, in plain terms: baseline, week 1 (first vaccination visit). In light of the paper, this sample's treatment or condition label describes: pre-vaccination baseline after standard-of-care therapy. This sample comprised PBMCs, obtained from a glioma patient treated with radiotherapy, temozolomide or both. The receptors derive from a man aged 35-49 years with glioma.

The chain has TRBV6-1 and TRBJ2-7; unclear D gene. Per germline, CDR1 MNHNS and CDR2 SASEGT. The CDR3 totals 13 residues. Trimming pared 4 bases from V and 6 bases from J, leaving 13 bases between. The CDR3 DNA sequence: TGTGCCAGCAGTGCCCCCATAGGTTTCGAGCAGTACGTC. This gives the protein CASSAPIGFEQYV.

The J gene is TRBJ2-5, the V gene TRBV5-1; D not certain. Trimming pared 2 bases from V and 5 bases from J, leaving 10 bases between. The germline V gene encodes CDR1 SGHRS and CDR2 YFSETQ. CDR3 length equals 13 residues. CDR3 sequence (DNA): TGCGCCAGCAGCTTTTTACTACGGGAGACCCAGTACTTC. Its translation is CASSFLLRETQYF.

This chain connects TRBV6-1 to TRBJ1-1; D ambiguous. This CDR3 contains 12 residues. The germline V gene encodes CDR1 MNHNS and CDR2 SASEGT. V lost 2 bases and J 7 bases, leaving 8 bases between the germline ends. This chain's CDR3 is CASSEMGGEAFF. CDR3 sequence (DNA): TGTGCCAGCAGTGAAATGGGCGGTGAAGCTTTCTTT.

Only one count was recorded for this clone. The chain has TRBV25-1 and TRBJ2-1; perhaps TRBD2 as D (6 bases). The CDR3 spans 12 residues. Per the germline V gene, CDR1 is MGHDK and CDR2 is SYGVNS. V was trimmed by 2 bases and J by 15 bases, leaving 14 bases between them. CDR3 nucleotide sequence: TGTGCCAGCAGTGAAGGGTCTGGAGGGCGGTTCTTC. It yields the protein CASSEGSGGRFF.

The V and J genes are TRBV28 and TRBJ1-3; weak D call: TRBD1 (5 bases). Germline V gives CDR1 MDHEN, CDR2 SYDVKM. The CDR3 contains 13 residues. V was clipped by 4 bases and J by 3 bases, with 7 bases between them. CDR3 DNA: TGTGCCAGCAGTTCCGGGGGTGGAAACACCATATATTTT. Translated: CASSSGGGNTIYF.

This sequence joins TRBV4-1 and TRBJ2-1; 12 nucleotides match TRBD1. V was pared by 0 bases and J by 9 bases, with 6 bases of the junction left unmatched. The germline gives CDR1 MGHRA, CDR2 YSYEKL. The length of the CDR3 is 16 residues. CDR3 coding DNA: TGCGCCAGCAGCCAAGATCCCGGGACAGGGGGCACTGAGCAGTTCTTC. Translation: CASSQDPGTGGTEQFF.

This chain uses TRBV6-1 with TRBJ1-3; D perhaps matches TRBD1 (5 bases). The CDR3 length is 14 residues. V lost 5 bases and J 2 bases, leaving 10 bases between the germline ends. Germline V gives CDR1 MNHNS, CDR2 SASEGT. The CDR3 protein is CASSRDFAGNTIYF. The CDR3 nucleotides are TGTGCCAGCAGTAGGGACTTTGCTGGAAACACCATATATTTT.

A single count supports this clone. The chain combines TRBV6-4 with TRBJ1-2, with 7 bases fitting TRBD1. V trimming: 4 bases; J trimming: 5 bases; junction bases outside the gene matches: 10. CDR3 length equals 15 residues. Per germline, CDR1 MRHNA and CDR2 SNTAGT. CDR3 nucleotides: TGTGCCAGCAGTGTCGAATGGGACAGCATTTATGGCTACACCTTC. As protein: CASSVEWDSIYGYTF.